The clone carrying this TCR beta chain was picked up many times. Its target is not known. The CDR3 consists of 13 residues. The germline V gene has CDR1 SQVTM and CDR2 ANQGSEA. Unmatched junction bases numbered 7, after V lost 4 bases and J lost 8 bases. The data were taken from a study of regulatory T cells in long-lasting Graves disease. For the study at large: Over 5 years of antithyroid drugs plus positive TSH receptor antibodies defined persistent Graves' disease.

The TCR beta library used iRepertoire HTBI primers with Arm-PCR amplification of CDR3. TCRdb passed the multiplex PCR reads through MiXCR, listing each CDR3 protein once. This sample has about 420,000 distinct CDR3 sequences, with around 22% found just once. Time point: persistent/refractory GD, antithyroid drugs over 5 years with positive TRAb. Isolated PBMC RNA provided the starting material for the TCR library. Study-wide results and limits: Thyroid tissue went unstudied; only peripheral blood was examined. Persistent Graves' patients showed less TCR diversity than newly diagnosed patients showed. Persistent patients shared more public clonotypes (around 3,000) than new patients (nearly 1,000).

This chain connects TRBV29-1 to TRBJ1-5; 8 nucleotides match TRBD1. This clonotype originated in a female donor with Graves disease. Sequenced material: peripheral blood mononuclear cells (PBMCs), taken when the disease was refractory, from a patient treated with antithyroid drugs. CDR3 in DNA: TGCAGCGTTGCCCCAGGGGGCAGGGAGCCCCAGCATTTT. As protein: CSVAPGGREPQHF.